This T cell receptor (beta chain) was profiled in a study of T-cell memory formation after mild COVID-19. CDR3 length: 14 amino acids. The germline CDR1 and CDR2 sequences are LNHDA and SQIVND (reference sequence). V trimming: 5 bases; J trimming: 7 bases; junction bases outside the gene matches: 6. Each CDR3 protein is one row after TCRdb ran MiXCR on the 5' RACE reads. Of 350,000 to 500,000 distinct CDR3 sequences in the sample, more than 15% were seen once. Sequencing was carried out using PBMCs or a T cell subset sorted from them (not recorded which). The TCR comes from a young man who had mild COVID-19 (a few samples of this study predate the infection). Cell type and time point are not known. The chain couples TRBV19 to TRBJ1-4, with 8 bases aligning to TRBD1. The CDR3 protein is CASSARGLAEKLFF. CDR3 in DNA: TGTGCCAGTAGTGCCAGGGGGCTGGCTGAAAAACTGTTTTTT. The full variable domain, its missing parts supplied by reference TRBV19 and TRBJ1-4, is DGGITQSPKYLFRKEGQNVTLSCEQNLNHDAMYWYRQDPGQGLRLIYYSQIVNDFQKGDIAEGYSVSREKKESFPLTVTSAQKNPTAFYLCASSARGLAEKLFFGSGTQLSVL.